The T cell receptor (beta chain) under discussion was sequenced for a study of blood T cell repertoires in COVID-19. Authors' processing steps: Quantification of nucleated cells was approximated via reference gene primer amplification. Method: immunoSEQ multiplex PCR; TCRdb's copy keeps in-frame clones and lacks some. That table gives V, J and clone size, and the DNA gave D and trimming. The sample carries approximately 90,000 clones, over 60% recorded once. J gave up 2 bases and V 1 base, and 10 bases lay outside the gene matches. The length of the CDR3 is 17 residues. The germline V gene encodes CDR1 MNHNS and CDR2 SASEGT.

The J gene is TRBJ2-7, the V gene TRBV6-1; 8 positions match TRBD1. The source of this sequence is a human donor in a cohort sampled during active COVID-19. Material: peripheral blood. The CDR3 spells CASSEDVRDRLPYEQYF. In DNA form, the CDR3 reads TGTGCCAGCAGTGAAGACGTCCGGGACAGGCTACCCTACGAGCAGTACTTC.